This T cell receptor beta chain was recorded in a study of PD-1 blockade in classical Hodgkin lymphoma. Stated time point: cycle 4 day 1 (C4D1), after less than 7 weeks of nivolumab. Exposure to brentuximab vedotin varied, and each patient had relapsed following autologous stem cell transplantation. Researchers used magnetic negative selection to pull out pure CD4+ T cells from thawed PBMCs. Measured with immunoSEQ multiplex PCR; TCRdb has only the in-frame clones, and not every one. The repertoire consists of under 20,000 clones, with about three quarters occurring once and the leading ten covering around 2.6%. For this clone: The antigen is undetermined.

Study observations and caveats: Complete responders' diversity at baseline resembled that of newly diagnosed patients.

With V trimmed by 2 bases and J by 1 base, 6 bases remained unmatched. There are 17 residues in the CDR3. Germline-derived CDR1 and CDR2 are SGHNT and YENEEA. This rearrangement joins TRBV11-3 to TRBJ1-3; TRBD1 agrees at 9 bases. The TCR was taken from a human donor with classical Hodgkin lymphoma. The source was CD4+ T cells from blood, collected before the fourth cycle of nivolumab. CDR3 sequence: CASSLMGQGLSGNTIYF. In DNA form, the CDR3 reads TGTGCCAGCAGCTTAATGGGACAGGGACTTTCTGGAAACACCATATATTTT.